This TCR beta chain is from a study of blood T cells in healthy people across ages (dated by TCRdb to about 2015). Concerning the study at large: In model experiments, template switching captured roughly one uniquely barcoded TCR beta cDNA molecule for every two T cells. The donors were split into four age groups: young (average around 15 years), middle-aged (more than 35), aged (roughly 65) and long-lived (about 74). The study measured age-related changes in TCR beta repertoire diversity using deep sequencing normalized with unique cDNA molecular identifiers. For two donors (one aged 18 to 29 and one aged 80 or older), the study analyzed two additional independent replicas of 1 million unique cDNA reads from the same blood draw. Broader findings and caveats from the paper: Conclusive comparison of naive and antigen-experienced compartments was prevented by the profiling of bulk unsorted PBMCs. Compared with the aged group, more naive CD4+ T cells, fewer expanded clones and increased TCR diversity were shown by the long-lived group, suggesting age selection. Estimates of total diversity from one million sequenced T cells were regarded as lower bounds and underestimates. Observed TCR beta diversity per million T cells fell roughly linearly with age, and a significant reduction was already apparent by age roughly 40. Because donor CMV infection status was unknown, age-related changes in expanded clonotypes were potentially confounded. Observed TCR beta diversity correlated strongly with the percentage of naive T cells measured by flow cytometry.

Receptor libraries were prepared by 5' RACE. These reads were obtained on an Illumina HiSeq 2500. A second PCR of about 6 to 11 cycles was performed with a sample-barcoded 5' primer and a J-beta primer mix. Each TCR beta cDNA molecule received a unique molecular identifier from a template-switch 5' adaptor carrying 12 random nucleotides. Each sample yielded at least 2.5 million CDR3-containing paired-end reads. First-strand cDNA was synthesized from all RNA with the Mint cDNA synthesis kit, primed by a TRBC-specific oligonucleotide. After uracil-DNA glycosylase treatment, a first 18-cycle PCR used universal primers M1SS and BC2_uni_R on all cDNA. The source study handled its data this way. For normalization, 1 million high-quality reads, each with a distinct molecular identifier, were randomly selected from each sample. Instead of being binned into consensus sequences, reads that shared molecular identifiers were thrown out. CDR3 identification, clonotype clustering and error correction used MiTCR with a Q25 quality threshold and the strictest error-elimination algorithm. Lower-bound total TCR beta diversity was estimated with a nonparametric unseen species model using Euler transformation. TCRdb reanalyzed the raw reads on its own, using fastp at Q25 for trimming and MiXCR for clone calling, and kept in-frame beta chains. Every distinct CDR3 protein forms one entry, paired with its most common genes and DNA. For this entry, the V and J calls and clone size follow TCRdb and not the study's own pipeline. The sample table shows 800,000 to 950,000 distinct CDR3 sequences, and 25% to 35% are seen once. The ten biggest clones cover approximately 10% of the sample.

Of note for this clonotype: Its antigen specificity is not known. Nothing much larger sits one base from this clone, and base qualities are not available.

Including the terminal cysteine and phenylalanine, the CDR3 comprises 12 residues. The read is trimmed to its CDR3 DNA, 36 bases read in frame from base 1. The junction carries 11 bases between V and J, which are trimmed by 5 bases and 4 bases respectively. CDR1 and CDR2, looked up from the germline V gene (reference sequence), are DFQATT and SNEGSKA. The donors were roughly 38 Caucasian individuals from Russia, aged roughly 6 to 90 years, who were systemically healthy. Approximately 9.7 milliliters of peripheral blood were drawn from each donor into EDTA-treated Vacutainer tubes. PBMCs were isolated by Ficoll-Paque density-gradient centrifugation, with at least 6 million obtained per sample. Trizol reagent was used to extract total RNA from PBMCs, with at least 5.5 micrograms per sample. For every donor, an aliquot of PBMCs went through flow cytometry to measure the percentages of naive CD45RAhigh/CD27high T cells.

This same sample was also part of a study on T cells of mothers and their children. The second study reports: The donors were nine systemically healthy Caucasian individuals, made up of three mothers and their six children. cDNA synthesis used all of the extracted RNA, with approximately 1.4 ug of RNA in each 15 ul reaction. In the second PCR, sample barcodes and 2-4 random nucleotides were introduced via the M1S primer. Over 8 million TCR beta CDR3 reads were obtained for each mother, and millions of reads were obtained for each child. TCR recombination output is similarly shaped by thymic selection in related and unrelated pairs, with a minor effect exerted by inherited differences. Related mother-child pairs always showed normalized repertoire overlap that was slightly higher than in unrelated mother-child pairs, though the difference was never significant. Persistent microchimeric T cell clones were not detected, at a sensitivity of 95 to 100 clones per million clonotypes. Deep NGS was used in the study to compare the TCR beta repertoires of mothers and children and to look for features that separate related mother-child pairs from unrelated individuals. Mothers averaged about 40 +/- 4 years of age and children averaged about 10 +/- 4 years. After adapter ligation was performed with NEBNext reagents, the libraries were sequenced on an Illumina HiSeq 2000 with 100+100 nt paired-end reads. Mother and child libraries were prepared a month apart and sequenced in separate runs to prevent cross-contamination. For each donor, somewhere between about 450,000 and 2,100,000 distinct TCR beta clonotypes were identified. Naive TCR beta clonotypes were estimated from low-frequency clonotypes matched to each donor's FACS-determined naive share, without sorting.

The TCR was taken from a woman between 35 and 50 years old in good health. The source material was blood. This chain is built from TRBV20-1 and TRBJ1-2, with a tentative D gene TRBD1 over 6 matching bases. The CDR3 amino acid sequence is: CSAPRDIYGYTF. In nucleotide form, the sequence is TGCAGTGCTCCCCGGGACATCTATGGCTACACCTTC.